Shown below are 21 T cell receptor beta chains from a single sample sequenced in a study of Graves' ophthalmopathy and Graves' hyperthyroidism. The study amplified TCR beta CDR3 regions using RNA transcripts. After a first-round RT-PCR with HTBI primers, a second-round multiplex PCR was run. TCRdb ran MiXCR on the multiplex PCR reads and lists one entry per CDR3 protein. The profile shows under 200,000 distinct CDR3 sequences, 30% to 45% of them singletons. Sequencing was performed on peripheral blood. These receptors were obtained from a woman aged 40-49 years with Graves' ophthalmopathy.

This chain joins TRBV27 and TRBJ1-2; the D gene is possibly TRBD1 (6 bases). Germline CDR1 and CDR2: MNHEY and SMNVEV (reference sequence). CDR3 length: 17 amino acids. Trimming removed 7 bases at V and 2 bases at J, with 23 bases between. The CDR3 loop reads CASTTARGRGMNYGYTF. The CDR3 coding sequence is TGTGCCAGCACCACTGCCAGGGGAAGAGGAATGAACTATGGCTACACCTTC.

This clonotype was seen many times. This chain links TRBV28 with TRBJ1-1, with 7 positions matching TRBD1. V trimming: 6 bases; J trimming: 4 bases; junction bases outside the gene matches: 8. Germline V CDR1 and CDR2: MDHEN, SYDVKM. The CDR3 runs 14 residues. The CDR3 DNA is TGTGCCAGCAGATACGACAGGGCCGCCACTGAAGCTTTCTTT. As protein: CASRYDRAATEAFF.

There are many counts of this clonotype. The chain employs TRBV6-2 or TRBV6-3 and TRBJ2-2; the D gene could be TRBD1 or TRBD2 (6 bases each). Germline CDR1 reads MNHEY; CDR2 reads SVGEGT. This CDR3 is 19 amino acids long. Trimming took 2 bases from V and 7 from J, leaving 26 bases between them. CDR3 sequence: CASSYPPDIFQGRDGELFF. The CDR3 DNA follows: TGTGCCAGCAGTTACCCGCCCGATATATTTCAGGGGCGGGACGGGGAGCTGTTTTTT.

The gene calls are TRBV11-2 and TRBJ2-5; weak D call: TRBD2 (5 bases). V lost 5 bases to trimming and J lost 9 bases, with 25 bases between them. The CDR3 length is 16 residues. Germline CDR1 reads SGHAT; CDR2 reads FQNNGV. The CDR3 protein is CASSAFGQRTTEAQYF. Here the CDR3 DNA reads TGTGCCAGCAGCGCGTTCGGCCAGAGGACGACGGAGGCCCAGTACTTC.

This clonotype was detected many times. The chain has TRBV6-5 and TRBJ2-2; no definite D call. Germline lookup yields CDR1 MNHEY and CDR2 SVGAGI. The V gene lost 0 bases and the J gene lost 2 bases, with 7 bases spanning the gap. This CDR3 has 15 amino acids. The CDR3: CASSYSFSNTGELFF. Here the CDR3 DNA reads TGTGCCAGCAGTTACTCGTTCAGTAACACCGGGGAGCTGTTTTTT.

There are a few counts of this clonotype. This chain links TRBV30 with TRBJ1-1; D unclear. Germline CDR1 GTSNPN, CDR2 SVGIG (reference sequence). Trimming took off 2 bases at V and 1 base at J, with 5 bases between the two ends. The CDR3 sequence is 12 residues long. CDR3 region: CAWSPTNTEAFF. CDR3 sequence (DNA): TGTGCCTGGAGTCCTACGAACACTGAAGCTTTCTTT.

The chain combines TRBV10-2 with TRBJ1-2; D is unclear. V gave up 10 bases and J gave up 4 bases, with 13 bases separating them. CDR1 and CDR2 from the germline V gene are WSHSY and SAAADI. The CDR3 consists of 12 residues. CDR3 residues: CATARDSYGYTF. Here the CDR3 DNA reads TGCGCCACCGCTCGAGATAGCTATGGCTACACCTTC.

Ten or more counts support this clonotype. CDR3 region: CASSRPLQGVGETQYF. The CDR3 nucleotides read TGTGCCAGCTCACGGCCCCTACAGGGTGTGGGAGAGACCCAGTACTTC. This sequence joins TRBV18 and TRBJ2-5, with D maybe TRBD1 (6 bases). Trimming removed 4 bases from V and 4 bases from J, with 19 bases in between. Germline CDR1 reads KGHSH; CDR2 reads LQKENI. This CDR3 contains 16 residues.

The chain recombines TRBV6-1 with TRBJ1-1, with TRBD1 matching 9 bases. J lost 4 bases, V lost 6 bases, and 9 bases had no gene match. The germline V gene encodes CDR1 MNHNS and CDR2 SASEGT. The CDR3 covers 15 residues. In DNA, the CDR3 is TGTGCCAGCAGAAAAATGACAGGGGGAGTCACTGAAGCTTTCTTT. It encodes CASRKMTGGVTEAFF.

The V and J genes are TRBV18 and TRBJ2-5, with D unclear. This CDR3 has 15 amino acids. Per germline, CDR1 KGHSH and CDR2 LQKENI. Trimming stripped 1 base from V and 5 bases from J, with 14 bases between. The chain's CDR3 is CASSPREQTLETQYF. In DNA, the CDR3 is TGTGCCAGCTCACCACGGGAACAGACCCTGGAGACCCAGTACTTC.

Remarks on this clonotype: The conserved phenylalanine or tryptophan is not found at the CDR3 terminus, so this likely reflects a read error. The chain is built from TRBV6-2 or TRBV6-3 and TRBJ2-7; 12 nucleotides align to TRBD2. The V and J ends lost 6 bases and 4 bases, in that order; junction bases with no gene match: 4. The CDR3 spans 14 residues. CDR1 MNHEY and CDR2 SVGEGT come from the germline V gene. In DNA form, the CDR3 reads TGTGCCAGCAGAGAAGGACTAGCGGGGTACGAGCAGTACCTC. It encodes CASREGLAGYEQYL.

This clonotype was detected many times. The gene calls are TRBV10-3 and TRBJ1-1, with TRBD1 matching over 7 bases. This CDR3 is built from 12 residues. Germline CDR1 reads ENHRY; CDR2 reads SYGVKD. V shed 10 bases, J shed 3 bases, and the junction held 5 bases outside the gene matches. The CDR3 is CASNQGDTEAFF. The CDR3 DNA is TGTGCCAGCAATCAGGGGGACACTGAAGCTTTCTTT.

This clonotype was seen at least ten times. The J gene is TRBJ2-3, the V gene TRBV5-1; D possibly corresponds to TRBD2 (6 bases). Germline V gene data show CDR1 as SGHRS and CDR2 as YFSETQ. CDR3 length: 19 residues. Between the trimmed V and J ends, which lost 0 bases and 2 bases, there was a span of 22 bases. CDR3 nucleotide sequence: TGCGCCAGCAGCTTGGCCAACCGGGACTCCCGAGGGTCCACAGATACGCAGTATTTT. Translating gives CASSLANRDSRGSTDTQYF.

This clonotype was seen ten or more times. The rearrangement uses TRBV20-1 and TRBJ1-1, with a weak D call TRBD1 (6 bases). Trimming removed 6 bases at V and 3 bases at J, with 14 bases between. Germline values: CDR1 DFQATT, CDR2 SNEGSKA (reference sequence). CDR3 length: 13 amino acids. CDR3 residues: CSAEGGDDTEAFF. CDR3 nucleotide sequence: TGCAGTGCCGAGGGGGGGGACGACACTGAAGCTTTCTTT.

The V gene is TRBV6-1, the J gene TRBJ2-7; 7 bases align to TRBD1. J lost 4 bases, V lost 4 bases, and 4 bases had no gene match. Looked up from germline, CDR1 is MNHNS and CDR2 is SASEGT. CDR3 length: 13 amino acids. Here the CDR3 reads CASSVGTAYEQYF. The CDR3 DNA sequence: TGTGCCAGCAGTGTCGGGACAGCATACGAGCAGTACTTC.

In this sample, this clonotype turned up many times. The chain combines TRBV28 with TRBJ1-6; no firm D call. V lost 6 bases and J lost 6, with 9 bases in between. The CDR3 loop spans 13 amino acids. Germline loops: CDR1 MDHEN, CDR2 SYDVKM. The DNA for the CDR3 is TGTGCCAGCAGAGCGGCTGCTAATTCACCCCTCCACTTT. This encodes CASRAAANSPLHF. Complete variable domain (other parts from reference TRBV28 and TRBJ1-6): DVKVTQSSRYLVKRTGEKVFLECVQDMDHENMFWYRQDPGLGLRLIYFSYDVKMKEKGDIPEGYSVSREKKERFSLILESASTNQTSMYLCASRAAANSPLHFGNGTRLTVT.

This sequence joins TRBV7-2 and TRBJ2-5, with TRBD1 matching over 9 bases. The germline CDR1 and CDR2 sequences are SGHTA and FQGNSA. This CDR3 region has 14 residues. The ends lost 5 bases at V and 6 bases at J; junction bases unmatched: 7. CDR3 in amino acids: CASSQTGQGKTQYF. CDR3 DNA: TGTGCCAGCAGCCAAACGGGACAGGGAAAGACCCAGTACTTC.

This clonotype has a count of ten or more. The rearrangement links TRBV4-1 to TRBJ2-4; D possibly matches TRBD1 or TRBD2 (6 bases each). The CDR3 loop spans 16 amino acids. The V end lost 3 bases, the J end lost 1 base, and 13 bases lay between the germline ends. Germline CDR1 and CDR2: MGHRA and YSYEKL. CDR3 DNA: TGCGCCAGCAGCCATCCTAGGGGGGCGGCCAAAAACATTCAGTACTTC. Encoded protein: CASSHPRGAAKNIQYF.

The table lists this clonotype with many counts. V and J are TRBV6-1 and TRBJ2-7; TRBD2 aligns across 10 bases. Germline lookup yields CDR1 MNHNS and CDR2 SASEGT. The CDR3 sequence is 16 residues long. With 5 bases clipped from V and 3 bases from J, the junction kept 10 bases outside the gene matches. The CDR3 bases are TGTGCCAGCAGTCCTCGGACTAGCGGAGCTAGCTACGAGCAGTACTTC. Its protein product is CASSPRTSGASYEQYF.

This clonotype was seen repeatedly, ten times or more. V gene TRBV7-9 combines with J gene TRBJ1-6, with 9 bases lining up with TRBD1. Germline trimming cut 5 bases from V and 4 bases from J; bases unmatched to any gene: 6. Germline V lookup: CDR1 SEHNR, CDR2 FQNEAQ (reference sequence). The CDR3 totals 16 residues. Written as DNA, the CDR3 is TGTGCCAGCAGCCCTTCGGACAGGGGATATAATTCACCCCTCCACTTT. This sequence encodes CASSPSDRGYNSPLHF.

At least ten counts were recorded for this clonotype. The chain joins TRBV2 to TRBJ1-2; D uncertain. This CDR3 is built from 13 residues. Germline CDR1 and CDR2: SNHLY and FYNNEI. Trimming pared 1 base from V and 2 bases from J, leaving 5 bases between. For the CDR3, the DNA is TGTGCCAGCAGTGAAGACATAAACTATGGCTACACCTTC. It yields the protein CASSEDINYGYTF.